Listed below are T cell receptor beta chains from one sample, sequenced in a study of vaccination effects on CD4 cells after COVID-19. These receptors' targets are unknown. The method was immunoSEQ multiplex PCR; TCRdb's version includes in-frame clones alone and lacks a portion of them. The data hold roughly 34,000 clones, with around 70% observed a single time. The sequencing here drew on CD4+ T cells from PBMCs cultured without peptide, taken before COVID-19 vaccination. Every receptor here comes from a human donor who received a COVID-19 vaccine. The CDR3 runs from the conserved cysteine through the conserved F or W. A D gene is named only where the DNA matches it firmly. Expanded clones are given a class, and other clones once, few, many or no size at all.

v_call: TRBV7-9
d_call: NA
j_call: TRBJ2-5
clone_size: NA
cdr3_nt: TGTGCCAGCAGCTCCAATATTGAGACCCAGTACTTC
cdr3_aa: CASSSNIETQYF

v_call: TRBV5-1
d_call: NA
j_call: TRBJ1-5
clone_size: NA
cdr3_nt: TGCGCCAGCAGCTTGGGATCATCAGGACCCGGGCAGCCCCAGCATTTT
cdr3_aa: CASSLGSSGPGQPQHF

v_call: TRBV9
d_call: NA
j_call: TRBJ1-1
clone_size: NA
cdr3_nt: TGTGCCAGCAGCGCGGGGGACTACACTGAAGCTTTCTTT
cdr3_aa: CASSAGDYTEAFF

v_call: TRBV5-1
d_call: TRBD2
j_call: TRBJ2-3
clone_size: NA
cdr3_nt: TGCGCCAGCAGCTTGGCTGGTAGCGGGGGGGCCCCCGATACGCAGTATTTT
cdr3_aa: CASSLAGSGGAPDTQYF

v_call: TRBV2
d_call: TRBD2
j_call: TRBJ2-1
clone_size: NA
cdr3_nt: TGTGCCAGCAGTGAATCGTGGCTAGCGGCGTACAATGAGCAGTTCTTC
cdr3_aa: CASSESWLAAYNEQFF

v_call: TRBV5-1
d_call: TRBD1
j_call: TRBJ1-1
clone_size: once
cdr3_nt: TGCGCCAGCAGCGTCGACCCGGGACAGGGGGGCACTGAAGCTTTCTTT
cdr3_aa: CASSVDPGQGGTEAFF

v_call: TRBV5-8
d_call: TRBD1
j_call: TRBJ1-5
clone_size: NA
cdr3_nt: TGTGCCAGCACGAGATTACAGGGGTTACAGCCCCAGCATTTT
cdr3_aa: CASTRLQGLQPQHF

v_call: TRBV3-1/TRBV3-2
d_call: TRBD2
j_call: TRBJ2-7
clone_size: NA
cdr3_nt: TGTGCCAGCAGCCGGCTAGCGGGGACCTACGAGCAGTACTTC
cdr3_aa: CASSRLAGTYEQYF

v_call: TRBV5-1
d_call: TRBD1
j_call: TRBJ2-7
clone_size: NA
cdr3_nt: TGCGCCAGCAGCTTGGATCAGGGGGCCCACGAGCAGTACTTC
cdr3_aa: CASSLDQGAHEQYF

v_call: TRBV10-3
d_call: TRBD1
j_call: TRBJ1-5
clone_size: NA
cdr3_nt: TGTGCCATCAGTTACAGGGGAGGCAATCAGCCCCAGCATTTT
cdr3_aa: CAISYRGGNQPQHF

v_call: TRBV2
d_call: TRBD1
j_call: TRBJ2-5
clone_size: NA
cdr3_nt: TGTGCCAGCGGCGGGACAGGGGGTGGAGAGACCCAGTACTTC
cdr3_aa: CASGGTGGGETQYF

v_call: TRBV27
d_call: TRBD1
j_call: TRBJ1-2
clone_size: once
cdr3_nt: TGTGCCAGCAGTGCCCCAGGACAGGGAACATACGGCTACACCTTC
cdr3_aa: CASSAPGQGTYGYTF

v_call: TRBV30
d_call: TRBD2
j_call: TRBJ2-1
clone_size: few
cdr3_nt: TGTGCCTGGAGTGTGGGGACTAGCGGGGGGGGCAATGAGCAGTTCTTC
cdr3_aa: CAWSVGTSGGGNEQFF

v_call: TRBV5-1
d_call: TRBD1
j_call: TRBJ1-6
clone_size: NA
cdr3_nt: TGCGCCAGCAGCCTCGCAGTCTCGGGACAGGGGGCTTCACCCCTCCACTTT
cdr3_aa: CASSLAVSGQGASPLHF

v_call: TRBV7-7
d_call: TRBD1
j_call: TRBJ2-2
clone_size: few
cdr3_nt: TGTGCCAGCAGCTTAGAAGGGGGCTCCGGGGAGCTGTTTTTT
cdr3_aa: CASSLEGGSGELFF

v_call: TRBV12-3/TRBV12-4
d_call: TRBD1
j_call: TRBJ1-5
clone_size: NA
cdr3_nt: TGTGCCAGCAGGACAGGGTCTCAGCCCCAGCATTTT
cdr3_aa: CASRTGSQPQHF

v_call: TRBV5-4
d_call: TRBD2
j_call: TRBJ2-1
clone_size: NA
cdr3_nt: TGTGCCAGCCACCTTCGCGGGGGGGCCGGCAATGAGCAGTTCTTC
cdr3_aa: CASHLRGGAGNEQFF

v_call: TRBV29-1
d_call: TRBD1
j_call: TRBJ2-1
clone_size: NA
cdr3_nt: TGCAGCGTTGAACGGGCAGGGGGCAATGAGCAGTTCTTC
cdr3_aa: CSVERAGGNEQFF

v_call: TRBV12-3/TRBV12-4
d_call: NA
j_call: TRBJ1-1
clone_size: NA
cdr3_nt: TGTGCCAGCAGCCGACGGAACACTGAAGCTTTCTTT
cdr3_aa: CASSRRNTEAFF

v_call: TRBV18
d_call: NA
j_call: TRBJ1-1
clone_size: NA
cdr3_nt: TGTGCCAGCTCACAGACGGGATGGGAGAACACTGAAGCTTTCTTT
cdr3_aa: CASSQTGWENTEAFF

v_call: TRBV18
d_call: NA
j_call: TRBJ2-2
clone_size: few
cdr3_nt: TGTGCCAGCTCAGCAGGGGAGACGAACACCGGGGAGCTGTTTTTT
cdr3_aa: CASSAGETNTGELFF

v_call: TRBV18
d_call: NA
j_call: TRBJ1-1
clone_size: few
cdr3_nt: TGTGCCAGCTCACCAGATCGGGACATTGAAGCTTTCTTT
cdr3_aa: CASSPDRDIEAFF

v_call: TRBV2
d_call: NA
j_call: TRBJ1-3
clone_size: NA
cdr3_nt: TGTGCCAGCCGGATAGGGTCCTCTGGAAACACCATATATTTT
cdr3_aa: CASRIGSSGNTIYF

v_call: TRBV7-6
d_call: NA
j_call: TRBJ2-5
clone_size: NA
cdr3_nt: TGTGCCAGCAGCTTGGCGTCGGCGGGACCCCACCAAGAGACCCAGTACTTC
cdr3_aa: CASSLASAGPHQETQYF

v_call: TRBV21-1
d_call: NA
j_call: TRBJ1-6
clone_size: few
cdr3_nt: TGTGCCAGCAGCAAAGCGGAGGGGGCGCAGAATTCACCCCTCCACTTT
cdr3_aa: CASSKAEGAQNSPLHF

v_call: TRBV2
d_call: NA
j_call: TRBJ2-5
clone_size: NA
cdr3_nt: TGTGCCAGCAGCGAGCAAGAGACCCAGTACTTC
cdr3_aa: CASSEQETQYF

v_call: TRBV9
d_call: NA
j_call: TRBJ1-2
clone_size: NA
cdr3_nt: TGTGCCAGCAGCGTAGCTACGGGAAGGACTGATGGCTACACCTTC
cdr3_aa: CASSVATGRTDGYTF

v_call: TRBV25-1
d_call: NA
j_call: TRBJ1-1
clone_size: NA
cdr3_nt: TGTGCCAGCATGAGGGGGAACACTGAAGCTTTCTTT
cdr3_aa: CASMRGNTEAFF

v_call: TRBV3-1/TRBV3-2
d_call: TRBD2
j_call: TRBJ2-1
clone_size: few
cdr3_nt: TGTGCCAGCAGCCAACTATCTGGGCTAGCGGGAGGAGGGGAGCAGTTCTTC
cdr3_aa: CASSQLSGLAGGGEQFF

v_call: TRBV7-2
d_call: NA
j_call: TRBJ1-1
clone_size: NA
cdr3_nt: TGTGCCAGCAGCCGCACCGTACACAGGGCTGGGCCGAACACTGAAGCTTTCTTT
cdr3_aa: CASSRTVHRAGPNTEAFF

v_call: TRBV14
d_call: NA
j_call: TRBJ2-7
clone_size: NA
cdr3_nt: TGTGCCAGCAGCCGGTCGGGAGTATACGAGCAGTACTTC
cdr3_aa: CASSRSGVYEQYF

v_call: TRBV30
d_call: NA
j_call: TRBJ1-4
clone_size: once
cdr3_nt: TGTGCCTGGAAACGGGGCCCCGCAACTAATGAAAAACTGTTTTTT
cdr3_aa: CAWKRGPATNEKLFF

v_call: TRBV11-2
d_call: NA
j_call: TRBJ2-1
clone_size: few
cdr3_nt: TGTGCCAGCACGTTACAGAGTTCCTACAATGAGCAGTTCTTC
cdr3_aa: CASTLQSSYNEQFF

v_call: TRBV6-1
d_call: NA
j_call: TRBJ2-7
clone_size: NA
cdr3_nt: TGTGCCAGCAGTGAAGTAGGAAGCAGGACCTACGAGCAGTACTTC
cdr3_aa: CASSEVGSRTYEQYF

v_call: TRBV7-9
d_call: TRBD2
j_call: TRBJ2-1
clone_size: NA
cdr3_nt: TGTGCCAGCAGCCGTTACCTAACGACTAGCGGGATTATGAATGAGCAGTTCTTC
cdr3_aa: CASSRYLTTSGIMNEQFF

v_call: TRBV30
d_call: NA
j_call: TRBJ1-5
clone_size: NA
cdr3_nt: TGTGCCTGGGGCCTGTTGGATAGCAATCAGCCCCAGCATTTT
cdr3_aa: CAWGLLDSNQPQHF

v_call: TRBV7-8
d_call: NA
j_call: TRBJ2-1
clone_size: NA
cdr3_nt: TGTGCCAGCAGCTTTTTCCTGGGCTCTTCGTATGAGCAGTTCTTC
cdr3_aa: CASSFFLGSSYEQFF

v_call: TRBV10-1
d_call: NA
j_call: TRBJ2-2
clone_size: NA
cdr3_nt: TGCGCCAGCTCTCCCCGGGACCAACCCGCCGGGGAGCTGTTTTTT
cdr3_aa: CASSPRDQPAGELFF

v_call: TRBV3-1/TRBV3-2
d_call: NA
j_call: TRBJ1-2
clone_size: few
cdr3_nt: TGTGCCAGCAGCCAGGGACGAGGCTATGGCTACACCTTC
cdr3_aa: CASSQGRGYGYTF

v_call: TRBV6-5
d_call: NA
j_call: TRBJ2-7
clone_size: few
cdr3_nt: TGTGCCAGCAGTCAAACAAGAGGGTACGAGCAGTACTTC
cdr3_aa: CASSQTRGYEQYF

v_call: TRBV18
d_call: NA
j_call: TRBJ2-7
clone_size: NA
cdr3_nt: TGTGCCAGCTCACCACACAGGGACTCCTACGAGCAGTACTTC
cdr3_aa: CASSPHRDSYEQYF

v_call: TRBV5-4
d_call: TRBD2
j_call: TRBJ2-3
clone_size: few
cdr3_nt: TGTGCCAGCAGCTCCGGGACTAGCGGACCAAGGGCTACAGATACGCAGTATTTT
cdr3_aa: CASSSGTSGPRATDTQYF

v_call: TRBV5-4
d_call: NA
j_call: TRBJ1-4
clone_size: few
cdr3_nt: TGTGCCAGCAGCCCGGGCCAGGGGAAACTGTTTTTT
cdr3_aa: CASSPGQGKLFF

v_call: TRBV5-6
d_call: TRBD1
j_call: TRBJ1-6
clone_size: few
cdr3_nt: TGTGCCAGCAGCTCGGACAGGGGGATTTATTCACCCCTCCACTTT
cdr3_aa: CASSSDRGIYSPLHF